This T cell receptor beta chain stems from a study of cytomegalovirus exposure and HLA in healthy donors. Overall study results and limits: Later on, an analysis tied 18,000 or so TCR beta sequences to HLA alleles at 0.05 false discovery rate. Three CMV-associated chains proved CMV antigen-specific in vitro.

Remarks on this clone: The target antigen is unknown.

The PCR used 60 Vbeta and 13 Jbeta primers. The protocol was immunoSEQ multiplex PCR, while the TCRdb copy is restricted to in-frame clones and leaves out a portion. This table has approximately 190,000 clones, roughly 90% appearing once. Germline CDR1 reads MNHNS; CDR2 reads SASEGT. Deletions cut 8 bases from V and 3 bases from J, with 17 bases between. This CDR3 comprises 14 residues. The receptor comes from a boy between 2 and 15 years old in good health and CMV-seronegative. The chain carries TRBV6-1 and TRBJ2-7; unclear D gene. Sequencing was performed on PBMCs. In DNA, the CDR3 is TGTGCCAGCGCAACCCAACAGATACTCTACGAGCAGTACTTC. Its protein is CASATQQILYEQYF.